Detailed here is one T cell receptor beta chain. Across 24 US areas, participants ranged in age from roughly 18 to 95 years. Within the 2 weeks before study entry, each person in the exposed group met a COVID-19 case. The sample originates from a study of blood T cell repertoires in COVID-19. The CDR3 loop spans 12 amino acids. Germline CDR1 reads SNHLY; CDR2 reads FYNNEI. Trimming removed 8 bases from V and 15 bases from J; junction bases left unmatched: 8. Libraries were prepared by immunoSEQ multiplex PCR; TCRdb keeps only in-frame clonotypes and omits some of them. Of approximately 220,000 clones in the sample, roughly four fifths were seen once.

What was sequenced was PBMCs or T cells enriched from blood (not recorded which). The chain uses TRBV2 and TRBJ2-1; 12 positions agree with TRBD2. This clonotype originated in a woman in her thirties or forties who had been exposed to COVID-19. The CDR3 DNA reads TGTGCCAGCGGACTACTAGCGGGGGGCCTGTTCTTC. Amino acid sequence: CASGLLAGGLFF.